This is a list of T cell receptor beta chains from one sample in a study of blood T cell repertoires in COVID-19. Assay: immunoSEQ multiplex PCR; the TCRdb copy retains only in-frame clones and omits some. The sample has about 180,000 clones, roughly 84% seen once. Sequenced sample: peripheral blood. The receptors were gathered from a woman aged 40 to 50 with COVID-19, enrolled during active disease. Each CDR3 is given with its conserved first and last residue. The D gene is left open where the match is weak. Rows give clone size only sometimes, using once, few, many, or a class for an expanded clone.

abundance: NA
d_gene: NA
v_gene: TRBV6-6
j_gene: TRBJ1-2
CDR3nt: TGTGCCAGCGAGGGATTGGACTATGGCTACACCTTC
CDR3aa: CASEGLDYGYTF

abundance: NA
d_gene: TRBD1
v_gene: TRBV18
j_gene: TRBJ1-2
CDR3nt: TGTGCCAGCTCACCGTCCCGGGACAGTTTTTATGGCTACACCTTC
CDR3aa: CASSPSRDSFYGYTF

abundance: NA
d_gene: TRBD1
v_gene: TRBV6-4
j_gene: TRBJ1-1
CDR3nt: TGTGCCAGCAAGGACAGGATTAGTGGAACAGCTGAAGCTTTCTTT
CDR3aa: CASKDRISGTAEAFF

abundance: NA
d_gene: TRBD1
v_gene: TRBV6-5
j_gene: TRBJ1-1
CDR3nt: TGTGCCAGCAGTAGGATCCGGGACAGGGGCACTGAAGCTTTCTTT
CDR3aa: CASSRIRDRGTEAFF

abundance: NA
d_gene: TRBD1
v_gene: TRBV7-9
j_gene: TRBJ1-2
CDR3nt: TGTGCCAGCAGCTTATCGACAGGGCGGTCTAACTATGGCTACACCTTC
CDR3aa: CASSLSTGRSNYGYTF

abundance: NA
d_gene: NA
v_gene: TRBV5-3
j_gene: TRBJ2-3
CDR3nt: TGTGCCAGAAGCCCGCCCTGGCGGTCTAGCACAGATACGCAGTATTTT
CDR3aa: CARSPPWRSSTDTQYF

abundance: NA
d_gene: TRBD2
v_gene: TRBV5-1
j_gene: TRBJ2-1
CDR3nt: TGCGCCAGCAGACTAGCGGGGAAAGCCTACAATGAGCAGTTCTTC
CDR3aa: CASRLAGKAYNEQFF

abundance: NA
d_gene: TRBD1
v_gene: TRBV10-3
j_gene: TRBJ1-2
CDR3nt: TGTGCCATCAGGGCCGGGACAGGGGACTATGGCTACACCTTC
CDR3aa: CAIRAGTGDYGYTF

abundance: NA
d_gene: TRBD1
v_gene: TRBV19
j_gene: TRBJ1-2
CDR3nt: TGTGCCAGTAGGTTGGTGAGGACGGGACAGGGGCAAAATGGCTACACCTTC
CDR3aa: CASRLVRTGQGQNGYTF

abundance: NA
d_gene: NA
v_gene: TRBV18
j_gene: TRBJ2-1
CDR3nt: TGTGCCAGCTCACCACGGTCGGTCTCCTACAATGAGCAGTTCTTC
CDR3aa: CASSPRSVSYNEQFF

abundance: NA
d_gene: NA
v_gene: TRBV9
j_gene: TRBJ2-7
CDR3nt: TGTGCCAGCAGCGACAGGGACCCACCCTACGAGCAGTACTTC
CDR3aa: CASSDRDPPYEQYF

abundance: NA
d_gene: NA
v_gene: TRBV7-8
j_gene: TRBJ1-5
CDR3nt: TGTGCCAGCAGCTTAAGCGATAGCAATCAGCCCCAGCATTTT
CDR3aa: CASSLSDSNQPQHF

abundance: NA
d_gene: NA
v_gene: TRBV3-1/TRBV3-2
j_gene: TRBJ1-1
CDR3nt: TGTGCCAGCGGGGAGGGGGGATTGAACACTGAAGCTTTCTTT
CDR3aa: CASGEGGLNTEAFF

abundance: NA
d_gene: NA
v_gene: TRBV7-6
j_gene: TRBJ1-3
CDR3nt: TGTGCCAGCAGCTTAGCTGGAGCCTCTGGAAACACCATATATTTT
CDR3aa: CASSLAGASGNTIYF

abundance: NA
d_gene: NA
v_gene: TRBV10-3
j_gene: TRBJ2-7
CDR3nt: TGTGCCATCAGGGGTACAGGGCCCTACGAGCAGTACTTC
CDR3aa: CAIRGTGPYEQYF

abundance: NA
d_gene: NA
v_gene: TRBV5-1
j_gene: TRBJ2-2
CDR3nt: TGCGCCAGCAGCTTACAGGGAGCCACCGGGGAGCTGTTTTTT
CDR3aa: CASSLQGATGELFF

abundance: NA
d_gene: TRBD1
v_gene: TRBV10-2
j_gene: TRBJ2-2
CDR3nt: TGCGCCAGCAAGAGGGGGCTGGAAAACACCGGGGAGCTGTTTTTT
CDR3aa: CASKRGLENTGELFF

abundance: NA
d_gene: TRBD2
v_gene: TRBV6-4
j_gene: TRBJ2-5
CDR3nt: TGTGCCAGGGATGGGACTAGCGGGCTTCGCTCTAAAGAGACCCAGTACTTC
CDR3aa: CARDGTSGLRSKETQYF

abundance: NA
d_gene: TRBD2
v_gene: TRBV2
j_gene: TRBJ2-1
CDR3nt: TGTGCCAGCAGTGAACGAGGGAGGGGCTCCTACAATGAGCAGTTCTTC
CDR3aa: CASSERGRGSYNEQFF

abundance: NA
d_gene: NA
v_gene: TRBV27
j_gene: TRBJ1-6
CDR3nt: TGTGCCAGCAGCAGGACAAGGTCACCCCTCCACTTT
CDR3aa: CASSRTRSPLHF

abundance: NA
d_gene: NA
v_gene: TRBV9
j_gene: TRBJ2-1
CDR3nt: TGTGCCAGCAGCGTAGGACTGAGCTCCTACAATGAGCAGTTCTTC
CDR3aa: CASSVGLSSYNEQFF

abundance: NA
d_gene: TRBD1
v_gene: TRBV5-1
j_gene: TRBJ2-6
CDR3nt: TGCGCCAGTGATCGGGACAGAAGCTCTGGGGCCAACGTCCTGACTTTC
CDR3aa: CASDRDRSSGANVLTF

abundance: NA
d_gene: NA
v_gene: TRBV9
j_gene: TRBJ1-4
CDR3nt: TGTGCCAGCAGCGTAGACGCCGGGAACGAAAAACTGTTTTTT
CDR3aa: CASSVDAGNEKLFF

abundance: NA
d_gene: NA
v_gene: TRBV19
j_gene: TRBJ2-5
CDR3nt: TGTGCCAGTAGTAAAGCAGCGGGCTGGGGAGAGACCCAGTACTTC
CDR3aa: CASSKAAGWGETQYF

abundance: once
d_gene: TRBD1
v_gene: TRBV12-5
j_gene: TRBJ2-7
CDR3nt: TGTGCTAGTGGTTTGGAACAGGGGGCCTACGAGCAGTACTTC
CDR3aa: CASGLEQGAYEQYF

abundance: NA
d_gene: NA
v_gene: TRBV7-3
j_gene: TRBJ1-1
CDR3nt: TGTGCCAGCAGCTTAAAACGGGTGACTGAAGCTTTCTTT
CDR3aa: CASSLKRVTEAFF

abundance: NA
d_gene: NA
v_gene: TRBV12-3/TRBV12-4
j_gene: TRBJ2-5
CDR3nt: TGTGCCAGCAGCTTCCCCTCGGGTTCTAAGTACTTC
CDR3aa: CASSFPSGSKYF

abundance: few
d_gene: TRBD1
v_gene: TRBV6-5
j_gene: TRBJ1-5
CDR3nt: TGTGCCAGCAGGCCAAACAGGGGGGGCAATCAGCCCCAGCATTTT
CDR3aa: CASRPNRGGNQPQHF

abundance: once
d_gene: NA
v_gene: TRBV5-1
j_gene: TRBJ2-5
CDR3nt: TGCGCCAGCGAAGGAGATGGGACCCAGTACTTC
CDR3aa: CASEGDGTQYF